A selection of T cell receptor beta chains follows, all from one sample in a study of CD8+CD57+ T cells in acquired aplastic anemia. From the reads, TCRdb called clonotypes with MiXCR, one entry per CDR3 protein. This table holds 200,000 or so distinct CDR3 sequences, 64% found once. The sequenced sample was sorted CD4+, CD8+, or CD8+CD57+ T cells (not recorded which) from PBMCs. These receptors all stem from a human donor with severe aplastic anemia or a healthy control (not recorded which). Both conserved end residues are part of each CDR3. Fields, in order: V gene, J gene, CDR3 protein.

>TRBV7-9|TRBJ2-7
CASSSRGGDRGTYEQYF
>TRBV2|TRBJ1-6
CASSTWRGDYNSPLHF
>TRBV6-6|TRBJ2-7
CASSLAGEPKQYF
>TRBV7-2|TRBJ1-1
CASSDPRGASDTEAFF
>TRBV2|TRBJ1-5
CASSDPYDSNQPQHF
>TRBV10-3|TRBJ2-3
CAISSGIQITDTQYF
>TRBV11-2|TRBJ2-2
CASSSTGGSTGELFF
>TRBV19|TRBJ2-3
CASSINGGADTQYF
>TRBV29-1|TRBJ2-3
CSVTGQGRADTQYF
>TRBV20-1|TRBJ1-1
CSAREGVAGDTEAFF
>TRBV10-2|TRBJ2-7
CASTVYLRAEQYF
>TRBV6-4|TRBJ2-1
CASTTTGDSYNEQSF
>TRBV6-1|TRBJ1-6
CASSYTVAGTGSQPLHF
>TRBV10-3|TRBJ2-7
CATIGGVGEQYF
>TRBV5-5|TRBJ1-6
CASSSRGTGCYNSPLHF
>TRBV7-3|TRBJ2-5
CASSLEREETQYF
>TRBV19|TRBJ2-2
CASKGDTGELFF
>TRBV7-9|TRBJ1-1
CASSFGARWGSEAFF
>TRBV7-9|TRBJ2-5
CASTPTGEETQYF
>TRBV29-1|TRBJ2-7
CSVDWQLYEQYF
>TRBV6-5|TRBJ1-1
CASGKGGVNTEAFF
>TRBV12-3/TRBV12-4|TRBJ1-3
CASSFSYPGNTIYF
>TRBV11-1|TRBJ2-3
CASSFRDSRATDTQYF
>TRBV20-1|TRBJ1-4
CSARDRARGEKLFF
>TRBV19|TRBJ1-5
CASSIGWGTAINQPQHF
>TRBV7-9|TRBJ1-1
CASSLADFLGGKAFF
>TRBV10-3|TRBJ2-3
CAISERTDTQYF
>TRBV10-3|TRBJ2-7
CAISESIFGTGGSEQYF
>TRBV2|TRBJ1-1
CASSEGYVENTEAFF
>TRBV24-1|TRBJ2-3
CATSGDGSTDTQYF
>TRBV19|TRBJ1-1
CASSPLGGENTEAFF
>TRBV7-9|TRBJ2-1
CASSSLGNEQFF
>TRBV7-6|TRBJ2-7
CASSLGGKTYEQYF
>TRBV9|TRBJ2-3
CASSVLPAADTQYF